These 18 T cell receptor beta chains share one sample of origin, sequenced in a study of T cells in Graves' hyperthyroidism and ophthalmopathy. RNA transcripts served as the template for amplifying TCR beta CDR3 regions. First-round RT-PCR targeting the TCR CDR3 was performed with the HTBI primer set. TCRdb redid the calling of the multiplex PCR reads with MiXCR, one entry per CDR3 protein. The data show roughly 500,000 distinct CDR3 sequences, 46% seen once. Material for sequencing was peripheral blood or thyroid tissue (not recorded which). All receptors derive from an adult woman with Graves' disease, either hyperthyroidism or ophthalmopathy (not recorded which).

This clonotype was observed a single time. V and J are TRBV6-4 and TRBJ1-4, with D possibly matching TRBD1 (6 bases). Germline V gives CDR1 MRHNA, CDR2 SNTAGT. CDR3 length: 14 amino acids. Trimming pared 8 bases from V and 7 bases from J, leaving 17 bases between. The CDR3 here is CASGRTGAGEKLFF. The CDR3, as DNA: TGTGCCAGCGGGAGGACGGGGGCGGGTGAAAAACTGTTTTTT.

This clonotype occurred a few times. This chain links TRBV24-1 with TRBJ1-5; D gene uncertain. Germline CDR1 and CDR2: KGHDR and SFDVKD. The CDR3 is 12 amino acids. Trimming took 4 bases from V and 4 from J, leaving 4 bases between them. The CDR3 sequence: CATSDANQPQHF. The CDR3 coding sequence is TGTGCCACCAGTGACGCAAATCAGCCCCAGCATTTT.

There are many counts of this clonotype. The CDR3 DNA is TGCGCCAGCAGCCTACTTGGGACTAGCGGTTACGAGCAGTACTTC. Protein sequence: CASSLLGTSGYEQYF. The chain uses TRBV4-1 and TRBJ2-7; TRBD2 matches 11 bases. Trimming at V came to 4 bases and at J to 4 bases, leaving 6 bases not matched to a gene. The CDR3 runs to 15 residues. Germline CDR1 reads MGHRA; CDR2 reads YSYEKL.

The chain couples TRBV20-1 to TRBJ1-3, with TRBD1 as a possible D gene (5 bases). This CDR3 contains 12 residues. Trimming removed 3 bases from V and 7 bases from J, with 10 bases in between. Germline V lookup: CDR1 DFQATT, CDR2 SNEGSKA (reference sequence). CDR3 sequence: CSARWDENTIYF. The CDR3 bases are TGCAGTGCTAGGTGGGACGAGAACACCATATATTTT.

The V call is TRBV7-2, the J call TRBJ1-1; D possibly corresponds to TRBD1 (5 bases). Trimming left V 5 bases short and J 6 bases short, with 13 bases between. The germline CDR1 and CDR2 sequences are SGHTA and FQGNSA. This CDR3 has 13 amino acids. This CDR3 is CASSHHGRAEAFF. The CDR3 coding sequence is TGTGCCAGCAGCCACCATGGCAGGGCTGAAGCTTTCTTT.

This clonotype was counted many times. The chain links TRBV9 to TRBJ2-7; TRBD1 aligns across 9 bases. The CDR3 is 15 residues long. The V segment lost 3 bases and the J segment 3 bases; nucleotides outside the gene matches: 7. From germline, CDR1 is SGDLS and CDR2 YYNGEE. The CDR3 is CASSDGPGQGYEQYF. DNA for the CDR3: TGTGCCAGCAGCGATGGACCGGGACAGGGCTACGAGCAGTACTTC.

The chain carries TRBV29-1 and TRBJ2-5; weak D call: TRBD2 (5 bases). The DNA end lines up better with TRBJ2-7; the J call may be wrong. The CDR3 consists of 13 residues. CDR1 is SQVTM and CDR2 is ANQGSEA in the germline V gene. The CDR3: CSVELVGVYEQYF. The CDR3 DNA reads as TGCAGCGTTGAGCTAGTCGGGGTTTACGAGCAGTACTTC.

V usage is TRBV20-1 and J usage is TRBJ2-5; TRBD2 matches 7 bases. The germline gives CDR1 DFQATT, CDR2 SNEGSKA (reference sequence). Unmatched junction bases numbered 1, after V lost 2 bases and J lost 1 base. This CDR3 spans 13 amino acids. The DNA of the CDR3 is TGCAGTGCTAGAAGCGGGACCCAAGAGACCCAGTACTTC. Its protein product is CSARSGTQETQYF.

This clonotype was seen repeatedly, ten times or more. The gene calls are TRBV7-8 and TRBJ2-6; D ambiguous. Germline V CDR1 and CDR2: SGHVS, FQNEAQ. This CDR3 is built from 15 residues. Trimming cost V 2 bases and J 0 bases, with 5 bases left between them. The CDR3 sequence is CASSLYPSGANVLTF. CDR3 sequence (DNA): TGTGCCAGCAGCTTATACCCCTCTGGGGCCAACGTCCTGACTTTC.

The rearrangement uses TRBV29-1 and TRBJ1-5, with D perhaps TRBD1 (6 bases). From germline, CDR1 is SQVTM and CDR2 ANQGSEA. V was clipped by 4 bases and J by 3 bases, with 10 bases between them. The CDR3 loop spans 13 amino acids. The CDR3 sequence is CSVADSHNQPQHF. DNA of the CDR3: TGCAGCGTTGCGGACAGCCACAATCAGCCCCAGCATTTT.

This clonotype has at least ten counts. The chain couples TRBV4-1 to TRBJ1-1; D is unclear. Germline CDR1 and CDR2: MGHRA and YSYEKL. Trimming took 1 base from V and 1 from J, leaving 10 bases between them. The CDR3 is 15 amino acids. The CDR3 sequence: CASSQVVQPNTEAFF. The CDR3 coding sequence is TGCGCCAGCAGCCAAGTGGTACAACCGAACACTGAAGCTTTCTTT.

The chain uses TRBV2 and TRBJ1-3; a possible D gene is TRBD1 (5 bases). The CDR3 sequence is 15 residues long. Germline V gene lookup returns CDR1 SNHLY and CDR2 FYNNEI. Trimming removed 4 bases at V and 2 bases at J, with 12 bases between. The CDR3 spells CASSVRAHAGNTIYF. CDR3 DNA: TGTGCCAGCAGTGTCAGGGCCCACGCTGGAAACACCATATATTTT.

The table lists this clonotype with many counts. DNA of the CDR3: TGTGCCAGCAGAATCGACAGGAGGGGGAACACTGAAGCTTTCTTT. It is translated as CASRIDRRGNTEAFF. The chain combines TRBV12-3 or TRBV12-4 with TRBJ1-1; D may be TRBD1 (6 bases). V lost 6 bases to trimming and J lost 1 base, with 15 bases between them. The CDR3 loop spans 15 amino acids.

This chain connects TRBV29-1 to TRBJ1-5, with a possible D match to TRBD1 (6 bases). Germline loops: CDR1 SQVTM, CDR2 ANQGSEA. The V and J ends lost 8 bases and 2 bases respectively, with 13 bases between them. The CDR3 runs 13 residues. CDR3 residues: CSSTGMGNQPQHF. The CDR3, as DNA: TGCAGCTCCACAGGGATGGGCAATCAGCCCCAGCATTTT.

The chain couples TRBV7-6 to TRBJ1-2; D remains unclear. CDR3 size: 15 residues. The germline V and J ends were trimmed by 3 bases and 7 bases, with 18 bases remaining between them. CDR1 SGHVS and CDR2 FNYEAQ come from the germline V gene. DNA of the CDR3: TGTGCCAGCAGCTTTGAGGGCCCCCCCCGAGGTGGCTACACCTTC. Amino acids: CASSFEGPPRGGYTF.

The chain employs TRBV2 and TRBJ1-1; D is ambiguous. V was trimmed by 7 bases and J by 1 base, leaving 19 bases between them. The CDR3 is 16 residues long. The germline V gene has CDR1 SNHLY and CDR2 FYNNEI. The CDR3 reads CASINGPTATNTEAFF. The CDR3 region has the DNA TGTGCCAGCATCAACGGCCCCACAGCTACGAACACTGAAGCTTTCTTT.

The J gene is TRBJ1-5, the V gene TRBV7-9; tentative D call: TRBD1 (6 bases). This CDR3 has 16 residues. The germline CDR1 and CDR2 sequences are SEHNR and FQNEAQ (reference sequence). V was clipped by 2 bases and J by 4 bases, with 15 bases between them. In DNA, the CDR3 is TGTGCCAGCAGCTTAAGCGGGGGACAACGTAATCAGCCCCAGCATTTT. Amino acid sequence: CASSLSGGQRNQPQHF.

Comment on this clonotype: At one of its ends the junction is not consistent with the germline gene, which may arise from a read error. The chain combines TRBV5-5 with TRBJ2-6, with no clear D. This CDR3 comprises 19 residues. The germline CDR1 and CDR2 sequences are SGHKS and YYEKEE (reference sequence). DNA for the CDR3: TGCGCCAGCAGCTTGACTTCCGGCGCACTCCCCTCTGGGGCCAACGTCCTGACTTTC. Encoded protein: CASSLTSGALPSGANVLTF.